A single sample gave rise to the 14 T cell receptor beta chains below, sequenced in a study of regulatory T cells in long-lasting Graves disease (dated by TCRdb to the early 2020s). The time point label corresponds to: persistent/refractory GD, antithyroid drugs over 5 years with positive TRAb. For both TCR sequencing and RNA sequencing, RNA was extracted from PBMCs in TRIzol. To prepare the library, multiplex PCR was applied. Sequencer: Illumina HiSeq 4000. iRepertoire HTBI primers and Arm-PCR amplification of CDR3 regions were used to construct TCR beta libraries. The raw public data were reprocessed by TCRdb itself: fastp quality trimming at Q25, MiXCR clonotype calling, in-frame beta chains only. Each entry merges the rows of one CDR3 protein and shows their most common DNA and genes. The sample yields hundreds of thousands of distinct CDR3 sequences; about 19% were counted once. 29% of the sample goes to the ten largest clones.

The material was peripheral blood mononuclear cells (PBMCs), obtained when the disease was refractory, from a patient treated with antithyroid drugs. The receptors stem from a female donor with Graves disease.

The chain couples TRBV24-1 to TRBJ2-3; tentatively, D is TRBD1 or TRBD2 (5 bases each). This CDR3 contains 16 residues. The V gene lost 2 bases and the J gene lost 0 bases, with 11 bases spanning the gap. CDR1 and CDR2 from the germline V gene are KGHDR and SFDVKD. In DNA form, the CDR3 reads TGTGCCACCAGTGATTCGGGGCTCACGAGCACAGATACGCAGTATTTT. Translating it yields CATSDSGLTSTDTQYF.

This clonotype turned up a few times. J is TRBJ2-7 and V is TRBV7-6; D tentatively reads TRBD1 or TRBD2 (6 bases each). Germline CDR1 is SGHVS and CDR2 is FNYEAQ. The CDR3 loop spans 15 amino acids. V lost 1 base and J lost 2, with 12 bases in between. The CDR3 here is CASSLGGGQTYEQYF. For the CDR3, the DNA is TGTGCCAGCAGCTTAGGAGGGGGGCAAACCTACGAGCAGTACTTC.

The rearrangement joins TRBV30 to TRBJ1-1, with a possible D match to TRBD1 (5 bases). The ends were cut back, 3 bases at V and 7 bases at J, with 12 bases in the middle. The CDR3 is 12 amino acids. Germline V gene sequence: CDR1 GTSNPN, CDR2 SVGIG (reference sequence). CDR3 nucleotides: TGTGCCTGGAGCGGGACTGTCAATGAAGCTTTCTTT. Its protein product is CAWSGTVNEAFF.

As regards this clonotype: Just one base apart from a much larger clone, this may be a read error. This sequence joins TRBV12-3 or TRBV12-4 and TRBJ2-7, with 8 bases fitting TRBD2. J gave up 6 bases and V 6 bases, and 13 bases lay outside the gene matches. The CDR3 is 15 amino acids. CDR3 coding DNA: TGTGCCAGCAGCGTCGGGGCGGGAGGCCGGCGCGAGCAGTACTTC. Protein: CASSVGAGGRREQYF.

This clonotype was observed at least ten times. V usage is TRBV11-2 and J usage is TRBJ1-2; no definite D call. Germline V gene sequence: CDR1 SGHAT, CDR2 FQNNGV. The germline V and J ends were trimmed by 4 bases and 0 bases, with 18 bases remaining between them. The CDR3 extends over 17 amino acids. CDR3: CASSSTGRRKSNYGYTF. The DNA for the CDR3 is TGTGCCAGCAGCTCCACCGGACGGAGAAAATCTAACTATGGCTACACCTTC.

Ten or more counts support this clonotype. The chain links TRBV20-1 to TRBJ1-1; TRBD1 aligns across 7 bases. With V trimmed by 3 bases and J by 0 bases, 1 base remained unmatched. The length of the CDR3 is 13 residues. The germline V gene encodes CDR1 DFQATT and CDR2 SNEGSKA (reference sequence). CDR3 loop: CSARGQLNTEAFF. The CDR3 coding sequence is TGCAGTGCTAGGGGACAGCTGAACACTGAAGCTTTCTTT.

At least ten counts were recorded for this clonotype. Without the conserved terminal phenylalanine or tryptophan, this CDR3 likely stems from a read error. The limits of the CDR3 on the DNA are not certain, so only TCRdb's listed CDR3 is given. The rearrangement links TRBV2 to TRBJ1-1. The CDR3 sequence runs 11 residues, both termini included. In germline, CDR1 is SNHLY, CDR2 FYNNEI. CDR3 protein: CASGSGGRGPV.

The chain recombines TRBV7-9 with TRBJ2-7; possibly TRBD1 for D (6 bases). The germline V gene has CDR1 SEHNR and CDR2 FQNEAQ (reference sequence). The CDR3 totals 16 residues. V gave up 5 bases and J gave up 2 bases, with 19 bases separating them. CDR3 DNA: TGTGCCAGCAGCCACACTCACAGGGCTCGCGCCTACGAGCAGTACTTC. It codes for CASSHTHRARAYEQYF.

As concerns this clonotype: One end of the junction does not line up with germline, which may come from a read error. V gene TRBV4-1 combines with J gene TRBJ1-3; D perhaps matches TRBD1 (5 bases). CDR1 is MGHRA, CDR2 YSYEKL, per germline. This CDR3 has 15 residues. CDR3 DNA sequence: TGCGCCAGCAGTCAAGGGGCGTGGGGAGGAAACACCATATATTTT. Its protein is CASSQGAWGGNTIYF.

This clonotype was counted many times. This chain links TRBV6-1 with TRBJ2-2, with D perhaps matching TRBD1 (5 bases). V shed 2 bases and J shed 4 bases, with 14 bases lying between them. This CDR3 contains 16 residues. In germline, CDR1 is MNHNS, CDR2 SASEGT. CDR3 protein: CASSELGVVRTGELFF. CDR3 DNA: TGTGCCAGCAGTGAACTAGGGGTGGTGCGCACCGGGGAGCTGTTTTTT.

This chain connects TRBV18 to TRBJ2-7; D perhaps matches TRBD1 (5 bases). Germline V gives CDR1 KGHSH, CDR2 LQKENI. The V and J ends lost 6 bases and 4 bases respectively, with 13 bases between them. There are 13 residues in the CDR3. The CDR3 here is CASSESTGYEQYF. In DNA, the CDR3 is TGTGCCAGCTCCGAATCAACAGGTTACGAGCAGTACTTC.

This clonotype has only one observation. One base away lies a much larger clone, so this may be a sequencing read error. Written as DNA, the CDR3 is TGTGCCACAAAACAGGAGACCAGCAATCAGCCCCAGCATTTT. This translates into CATKQETSNQPQHF. The chain recombines TRBV6-1 with TRBJ1-5; a weak D match, TRBD1 (5 bases). Germline CDR1 and CDR2: MNHNS and SASEGT. The CDR3 runs 14 residues. Trimming removed 10 bases from V and 1 base from J, with 14 bases in between.

The chain uses TRBV19 and TRBJ2-1; no reliable D call. V lost 3 bases and J 5 bases, leaving 14 bases between the germline ends. The CDR3 has 15 residues. Germline assignment: CDR1 LNHDA and CDR2 SQIVND (reference sequence). As DNA, the CDR3 is TGTGCCAGTAGTATCACTTCCGGAAGCCACAATGAGCAGTTCTTC. Residues: CASSITSGSHNEQFF.

The chain carries TRBV19 and TRBJ2-1; D is possibly TRBD1 (6 bases). This CDR3 is built from 15 residues. Germline V gene data show CDR1 as LNHDA and CDR2 as SQIVND (reference sequence). Trimming left V 6 bases short and J 2 bases short, with 14 bases between. CDR3: CASSTTGLTYNEQFF. In nucleotides, the CDR3 is TGTGCCAGTAGCACAACAGGGCTAACCTACAATGAGCAGTTCTTC.